The next 4 T cell receptor beta chains were all read from a single sample in a study of T-cell memory formation after mild COVID-19. TCRdb ran MiXCR on the 5' RACE reads and lists one entry per CDR3 protein. Of 350,000 to 450,000 distinct CDR3 sequences listed, 15% to 25% are singletons. Sequenced sample: PBMCs or a T cell subset sorted from them (not recorded which). These receptors originate from an adult woman who had mild COVID-19 (a few samples of this study predate the infection). Cell type and time point are not known.

In DNA, the CDR3 is TGTGCCAGCAGTTTTAACAGCTTGAGGGGCTACACCTTC. Translation gives CASSFNSLRGYTF. The gene calls are TRBV12-3 or TRBV12-4 and TRBJ1-2, with D unresolved. Trimming took 3 bases from V and 8 from J, leaving 13 bases between them. The CDR3 consists of 13 residues.

For the CDR3, the DNA is TGTGCCAGCAGTTTAGAAGGGACAGCTAACACTGAAGCTTTCTTT. Amino acid sequence: CASSLEGTANTEAFF. The chain employs TRBV12-3 or TRBV12-4 and TRBJ1-1, with 7 bases aligning to TRBD1. The CDR3 contains 15 residues. V was clipped by 1 base and J by 2 bases; unmatched bases: 4.

The chain is built from TRBV19 and TRBJ1-2, with D possibly being TRBD1 (6 bases). This CDR3 has 14 amino acids. Germline V gene lookup returns CDR1 LNHDA and CDR2 SQIVND (reference sequence). V lost 6 bases, J lost 5 bases, and 16 bases lay in between. CDR3: CASSLIGGAYGYTF. CDR3 nucleotides: TGTGCCAGTAGCCTGATTGGGGGGGCGTATGGCTACACCTTC.

The genes are TRBV27 and TRBJ1-2; no clear D gene. The CDR3 loop spans 12 amino acids. V lost 5 bases, J lost 5 bases, and 9 bases lay in between. Germline assignment: CDR1 MNHEY and CDR2 SMNVEV (reference sequence). DNA for the CDR3: TGTGCCAGCAGTCGGGTCGGTTATGGCTACACCTTC. This encodes CASSRVGYGYTF.